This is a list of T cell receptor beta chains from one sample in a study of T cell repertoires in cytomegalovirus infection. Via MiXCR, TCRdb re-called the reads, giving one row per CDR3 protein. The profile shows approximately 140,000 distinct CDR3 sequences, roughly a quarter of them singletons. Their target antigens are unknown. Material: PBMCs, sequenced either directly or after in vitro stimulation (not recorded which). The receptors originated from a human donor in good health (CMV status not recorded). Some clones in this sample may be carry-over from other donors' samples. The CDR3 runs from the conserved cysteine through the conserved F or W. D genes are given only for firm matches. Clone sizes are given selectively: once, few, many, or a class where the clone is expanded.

CDR3 protein: CASRLGNTEAFF
CDR3 DNA: TGTGCCAGCCGTCTGGGGAACACTGAAGCTTTCTTT
D gene: NA
V gene: TRBV6-2/TRBV6-3
J gene: TRBJ1-1
clone size: NA

CDR3 protein: CTAARDRFSEAFF
CDR3 DNA: TGCACCGCGGCCCGGGACAGATTCTCTGAAGCTTTCTTT
D gene: TRBD1
V gene: TRBV29-1
J gene: TRBJ1-1
clone size: few

CDR3 protein: CSVEERSSGTYEQYF
CDR3 DNA: TGCAGCGTTGAAGAGAGGTCTAGCGGAACCTACGAGCAGTACTTC
D gene: TRBD2
V gene: TRBV29-1
J gene: TRBJ2-7
clone size: NA

CDR3 protein: CASSLGYKTQYF
CDR3 DNA: TGTGCCAGCAGTTTGGGTTATAAGACCCAGTACTTC
D gene: NA
V gene: TRBV28
J gene: TRBJ2-5
clone size: NA

CDR3 protein: CASSQYRVKGTYEQYF
CDR3 DNA: TGCGCCAGCAGCCAATATAGAGTTAAGGGGACCTACGAGCAGTACTTC
D gene: NA
V gene: TRBV4-1
J gene: TRBJ2-7
clone size: few

CDR3 protein: CSASVKGRMNQPQHF
CDR3 DNA: TGCAGTGCTAGCGTAAAGGGCCGGATGAATCAGCCCCAGCATTTT
D gene: NA
V gene: TRBV20-1
J gene: TRBJ1-5
clone size: once

CDR3 protein: CATSPGGGRDTQYF
CDR3 DNA: TGTGCCACGAGTCCTGGAGGGGGCAGGGATACGCAGTATTTT
D gene: NA
V gene: TRBV24-1
J gene: TRBJ2-3
clone size: NA

CDR3 protein: CASSTSGSITGELFF
CDR3 DNA: TGTGCCAGCAGCACCAGCGGGAGTATTACCGGGGAGCTGTTTTTT
D gene: TRBD2
V gene: TRBV27
J gene: TRBJ2-2
clone size: NA

CDR3 protein: CASILSSGSGYNEQFF
CDR3 DNA: TGTGCCAGTATCCTGAGTAGCGGGAGTGGATACAATGAGCAGTTCTTC
D gene: TRBD2
V gene: TRBV19
J gene: TRBJ2-1
clone size: NA

CDR3 protein: CASSSGGMENSPLHF
CDR3 DNA: TGTGCCAGTAGTTCCGGGGGGATGGAGAATTCACCCCTCCACTTT
D gene: NA
V gene: TRBV19
J gene: TRBJ1-6
clone size: NA

CDR3 protein: CASSVRSTGLSGNTIYF
CDR3 DNA: TGTGCCAGCAGCGTACGGAGTACGGGGCTCTCTGGAAACACCATATATTTT
D gene: NA
V gene: TRBV6-6
J gene: TRBJ1-3
clone size: few

CDR3 protein: CATSSLVTDTQYF
CDR3 DNA: TGTGCCACCAGCAGCTTAGTGACAGATACGCAGTATTTT
D gene: NA
V gene: TRBV15
J gene: TRBJ2-3
clone size: few

CDR3 protein: CASTIWGALNTEAFF
CDR3 DNA: TGTGCCAGCACCATCTGGGGCGCCTTGAACACTGAAGCTTTCTTT
D gene: NA
V gene: TRBV2
J gene: TRBJ1-1
clone size: NA

CDR3 protein: CASKDWGQGPYGYTF
CDR3 DNA: TGTGCCAGCAAGGATTGGGGACAGGGACCCTATGGCTACACCTTC
D gene: TRBD1
V gene: TRBV28
J gene: TRBJ1-2
clone size: few

CDR3 protein: CANSRELFF
CDR3 DNA: TGCGCCAACTCGAGGGAGCTGTTTTTT
D gene: NA
V gene: TRBV4-3
J gene: TRBJ2-2
clone size: once

CDR3 protein: CASSSGTRVYEQYF
CDR3 DNA: TGTGCCAGCAGTTCCGGGACACGAGTCTACGAGCAGTACTTC
D gene: NA
V gene: TRBV7-9
J gene: TRBJ2-7
clone size: many

CDR3 protein: CASRGTSGSDGEQFF
CDR3 DNA: TGTGCCAGTAGGGGGACTAGCGGGAGTGACGGTGAGCAGTTCTTC
D gene: TRBD2
V gene: TRBV19
J gene: TRBJ2-1
clone size: NA

CDR3 protein: CSARRVSQETQYF
CDR3 DNA: TGCAGTGCTCGACGCGTTTCCCAAGAGACCCAGTACTTC
D gene: NA
V gene: TRBV20-1
J gene: TRBJ2-5
clone size: NA

CDR3 protein: CASSLGGLGYLAGGISEQFF
CDR3 DNA: TGTGCCAGCAGCTTAGGAGGGCTAGGTTATTTGGCGGGAGGGATCAGTGAGCAGTTCTTC
D gene: TRBD2
V gene: TRBV11-2
J gene: TRBJ2-1
clone size: NA

CDR3 protein: CASSLQLAGDNEQFF
CDR3 DNA: TGTGCCAGCAGTCTACAACTAGCGGGAGACAATGAGCAGTTCTTC
D gene: TRBD2
V gene: TRBV12-3/TRBV12-4
J gene: TRBJ2-1
clone size: many

CDR3 protein: CSARIARNWYSLDTQYF
CDR3 DNA: TGCAGTGCTAGAATCGCCCGGAATTGGTATTCCTTAGATACGCAGTATTTT
D gene: NA
V gene: TRBV20-1
J gene: TRBJ2-3
clone size: NA

CDR3 protein: CASSEDWGSYNEQFF
CDR3 DNA: TGTGCCAGCAGCGAGGACTGGGGTTCCTACAATGAGCAGTTCTTC
D gene: NA
V gene: TRBV7-2
J gene: TRBJ2-1
clone size: NA

CDR3 protein: CASSLGGTNEKLFF
CDR3 DNA: TGTGCCAGCAGCTTAGGAGGCACTAATGAAAAACTGTTTTTT
D gene: NA
V gene: TRBV7-2
J gene: TRBJ1-4
clone size: many

CDR3 protein: CASSSPPGGTDTQYF
CDR3 DNA: TGTGCCAGCAGTTCTCCGCCAGGGGGCACAGATACGCAGTATTTT
D gene: NA
V gene: TRBV12-3/TRBV12-4
J gene: TRBJ2-3
clone size: few

CDR3 protein: CASSLASNFSPLHF
CDR3 DNA: TGTGCCAGCAGCTTAGCCTCAAATTTTTCACCCCTCCACTTT
D gene: NA
V gene: TRBV7-9
J gene: TRBJ1-6
clone size: NA

CDR3 protein: CASSLATGTETQYF
CDR3 DNA: TGTGCCAGCAGCTTGGCGACAGGGACCGAGACCCAGTACTTC
D gene: TRBD1
V gene: TRBV5-4
J gene: TRBJ2-5
clone size: few

CDR3 protein: CSARDGQNPTWEQFF
CDR3 DNA: TGCAGTGCTAGAGATGGGCAGAACCCTACGTGGGAGCAGTTCTTC
D gene: NA
V gene: TRBV20-1
J gene: TRBJ2-1
clone size: NA

CDR3 protein: CAMGEYNEQFF
CDR3 DNA: TGTGCTATGGGGGAATACAATGAGCAGTTCTTC
D gene: NA
V gene: TRBV12-5
J gene: TRBJ2-1
clone size: many

CDR3 protein: CASSTFGLLNTEAFF
CDR3 DNA: TGTGCCAGTAGCACTTTCGGGTTATTGAACACTGAAGCTTTCTTT
D gene: NA
V gene: TRBV19
J gene: TRBJ1-1
clone size: few

CDR3 protein: CAIREQGLAEAFF
CDR3 DNA: TGTGCCATCAGAGAGCAGGGCTTGGCTGAAGCTTTCTTT
D gene: NA
V gene: TRBV10-3
J gene: TRBJ1-1
clone size: NA

CDR3 protein: CASSQRTVSSYNEQFF
CDR3 DNA: TGTGCCAGCAGCCAAAGGACAGTCAGCTCCTACAATGAGCAGTTCTTC
D gene: NA
V gene: TRBV5-5
J gene: TRBJ2-1
clone size: NA

CDR3 protein: CASSYSRQGLAGTGEQYF
CDR3 DNA: TGTGCCAGCAGTTACTCGAGACAGGGACTAGCGGGAACGGGCGAGCAGTACTTC
D gene: TRBD2
V gene: TRBV6-2/TRBV6-3
J gene: TRBJ2-7
clone size: few

CDR3 protein: CASSQWAGSNQPQHF
CDR3 DNA: TGCGCCAGCAGCCAGTGGGCAGGAAGCAATCAGCCCCAGCATTTT
D gene: NA
V gene: TRBV4-3
J gene: TRBJ1-5
clone size: NA

CDR3 protein: CASSLAGGISEQYF
CDR3 DNA: TGCGCCAGCAGCTTGGCCGGCGGGATTTCCGAGCAGTACTTC
D gene: NA
V gene: TRBV5-1
J gene: TRBJ2-7
clone size: NA

CDR3 protein: CASSSWTSGSYEQFF
CDR3 DNA: TGTGCCAGCAGCTCCTGGACTAGCGGGAGCTATGAGCAGTTCTTC
D gene: TRBD2
V gene: TRBV11-2
J gene: TRBJ2-1
clone size: few

CDR3 protein: CATSETGPPNTEAFF
CDR3 DNA: TGTGCCACCAGTGAGACGGGCCCACCGAACACTGAAGCTTTCTTT
D gene: NA
V gene: TRBV24-1
J gene: TRBJ1-1
clone size: many

CDR3 protein: CASSLGQFGNIQYF
CDR3 DNA: TGTGCCAGCAGTTTGGGACAGTTTGGAAACATTCAGTACTTC
D gene: TRBD1
V gene: TRBV28
J gene: TRBJ2-4
clone size: few

CDR3 protein: CASSLRLAGGTTDTQYF
CDR3 DNA: TGTGCCAGCAGCTTAAGACTAGCGGGAGGTACGACAGATACGCAGTATTTT
D gene: TRBD2
V gene: TRBV11-3
J gene: TRBJ2-3
clone size: few

CDR3 protein: CASSLGRGQKAFF
CDR3 DNA: TGTGCCAGCAGCTTGGGCAGGGGGCAAAAAGCTTTCTTT
D gene: TRBD1
V gene: TRBV7-2
J gene: TRBJ1-1
clone size: many

CDR3 protein: CASSSLRLIAGSSYEQYF
CDR3 DNA: TGTGCCAGCAGCTCTTTGCGTTTAATAGCGGGATCCTCCTACGAGCAGTACTTC
D gene: TRBD2
V gene: TRBV7-2
J gene: TRBJ2-7
clone size: few

CDR3 protein: CSARSPRMRNQPQHF
CDR3 DNA: TGCAGTGCTAGAAGTCCGAGGATGCGCAATCAGCCCCAGCATTTT
D gene: NA
V gene: TRBV20-1
J gene: TRBJ1-5
clone size: NA

CDR3 protein: CASREASGRPGYNEQFF
CDR3 DNA: TGCGCCAGCAGGGAAGCTAGCGGGAGGCCTGGGTACAATGAGCAGTTCTTC
D gene: TRBD2
V gene: TRBV5-1
J gene: TRBJ2-1
clone size: few